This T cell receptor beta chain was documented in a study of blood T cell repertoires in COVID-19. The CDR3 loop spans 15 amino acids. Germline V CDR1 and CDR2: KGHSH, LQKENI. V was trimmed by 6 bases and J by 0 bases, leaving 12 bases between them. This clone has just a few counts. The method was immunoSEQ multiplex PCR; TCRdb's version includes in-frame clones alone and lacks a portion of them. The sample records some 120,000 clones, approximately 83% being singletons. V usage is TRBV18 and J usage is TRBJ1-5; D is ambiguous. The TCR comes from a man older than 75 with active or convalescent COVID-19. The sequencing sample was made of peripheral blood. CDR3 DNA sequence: TGTGCCAGCTCCCCGGGGTCCAATAGCAATCAGCCCCAGCATTTT. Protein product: CASSPGSNSNQPQHF. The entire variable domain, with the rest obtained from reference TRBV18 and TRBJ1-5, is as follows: NAGVMQNPRHLVRRRGQEARLRCSPMKGHSHVYWYRQLPEEGLKFMVYLQKENIIDESGMPKERFSAEFPKEGPSILRIQQVVRGDSAAYFCASSPGSNSNQPQHFGDGTRLSIL.